Sequencing of this T cell receptor beta chain was carried out in a study of graft-versus-host responses after intestinal transplantation. Looking at the study overall: Recipients obtained multivisceral, liver-intestinal, or isolated intestinal transplants. All recipients got anti-thymocyte globulin induction, then tacrolimus and steroids for 3 to 4 years. General study results and limits: Ileal or blood samples showed some GvH clones first, and such clones were also found in recipient marrow.

Profiling relied on immunoSEQ multiplex PCR, and the TCRdb table lists in-frame clones only, not all of them. The sample has about 120,000 clones; around nine tenths are singletons. Remarks on this clone: Antigen specificity is unknown.

CDR1 SGHRS and CDR2 YFSETQ come from the germline V gene. V was shortened by 0 bases and J by 6 bases, with 8 bases between the two germline ends. The CDR3 is 13 amino acids. The sequence was collected from a human donor who was the organ donor for an intestinal transplant. The V and J genes are TRBV5-1 and TRBJ2-3; D gene uncertain. This material consisted of unstimulated CD4+ T cells sorted from spleen or lymph node cells, taken before transplant. The CDR3 coding sequence is TGCGCCAGCAGCTTGGAAAGGTGGGATACGCAGTATTTT. Amino acid sequence: CASSLERWDTQYF.